What follows describes a single TCR beta chain. Its antigen is unidentified. This record belongs to a study of post-analysis software for immune sequencing data. TCR beta cDNA libraries included unique molecular identifiers. The source material, roughly 0.85 to 10 million T cells, gave rise to roughly 500,000 cDNA molecules. TCRdb ran MiXCR on the PCR reads and lists one entry per CDR3 protein. The sample shows hundreds of thousands of distinct CDR3 sequences, less than 45% of them seen only once. Regarding the study as a whole: Versus controls, multiple sclerosis patients showed significantly lower diversity (normalized Chao1). Four or five TRBV segments occurring more often in patients than controls included TRBV5-6, TRBV5-1 and TRBV20-1. Batch-matched samples strongly co-clustered by F measure.

Trimming stripped 6 bases from V and 4 bases from J, with 10 bases between. Germline-derived CDR1 and CDR2 are DFQATT and SNEGSKA (reference sequence). The CDR3 loop spans 11 amino acids. The source is a girl aged 5 to 17 with multiple sclerosis. Sequencing input: blood. V gene TRBV20-1 combines with J gene TRBJ2-7; the D is unclear. The chain's CDR3 is CSAPDRYEQYF. CDR3 in DNA: TGCAGTGCCCCTGACCGGTACGAGCAGTACTTC.